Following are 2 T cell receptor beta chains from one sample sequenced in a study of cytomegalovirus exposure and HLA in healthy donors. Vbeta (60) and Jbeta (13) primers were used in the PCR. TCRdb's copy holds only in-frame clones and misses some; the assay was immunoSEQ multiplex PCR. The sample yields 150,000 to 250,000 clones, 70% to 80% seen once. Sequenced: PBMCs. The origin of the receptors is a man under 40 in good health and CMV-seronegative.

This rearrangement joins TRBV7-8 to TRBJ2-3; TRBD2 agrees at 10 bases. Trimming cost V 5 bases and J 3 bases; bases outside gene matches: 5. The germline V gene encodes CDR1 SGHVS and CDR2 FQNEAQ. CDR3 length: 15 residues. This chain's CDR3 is CASSQTSGMTDTQYF. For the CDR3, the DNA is TGTGCCAGCAGCCAAACTAGCGGGATGACAGATACGCAGTATTTT.

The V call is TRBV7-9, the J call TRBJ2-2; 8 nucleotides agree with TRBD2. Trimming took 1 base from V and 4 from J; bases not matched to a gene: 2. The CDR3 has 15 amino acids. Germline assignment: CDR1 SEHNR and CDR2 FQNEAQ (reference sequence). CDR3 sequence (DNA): TGTGCCAGCAGCTTAGGTAGCGGGGTCACCGGGGAGCTGTTTTTT. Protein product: CASSLGSGVTGELFF.